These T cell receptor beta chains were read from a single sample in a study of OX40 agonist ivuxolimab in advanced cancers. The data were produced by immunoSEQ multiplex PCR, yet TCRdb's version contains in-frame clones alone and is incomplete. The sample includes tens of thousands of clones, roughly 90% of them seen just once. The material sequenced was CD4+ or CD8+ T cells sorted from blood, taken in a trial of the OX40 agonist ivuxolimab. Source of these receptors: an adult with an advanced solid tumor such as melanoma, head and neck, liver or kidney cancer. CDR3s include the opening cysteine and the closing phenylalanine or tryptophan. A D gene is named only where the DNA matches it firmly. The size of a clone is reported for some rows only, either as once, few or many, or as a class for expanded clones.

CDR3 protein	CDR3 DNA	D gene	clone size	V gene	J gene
CASSLTPPGQSYEQYF	TGCGCCAGCAGCCTGACCCCTCCGGGACAGTCCTACGAGCAGTACTTC	TRBD1	-	TRBV5-1	TRBJ2-7
CASSRLAVYNEQFF	TGTGCCAGTAGTCGGCTAGCGGTTTACAATGAGCAGTTCTTC	TRBD2	-	TRBV19	TRBJ2-1
CASSVQGTGNIIYF	TGTGCCAGCAGTGTTCAAGGGACTGGAAACATCATATATTTT	-	-	TRBV2	TRBJ1-3
CASSPNSRGGTEAFF	TGTGCCAGCTCACCCAACTCCAGGGGAGGGACTGAAGCTTTCTTT	-	-	TRBV18	TRBJ1-1
CASSSGGTASGGANVLTF	TGCGCCAGCAGCTCGGGGGGGACGGCCTCGGGCGGGGCCAACGTCCTGACTTTC	TRBD2	-	TRBV5-1	TRBJ2-6
CASSPQGAPSEKLFF	TGTGCCAGCAGCCCACAGGGGGCGCCGTCCGAAAAACTGTTTTTT	TRBD1	-	TRBV27	TRBJ1-4
CASSPETGGDYGYTF	TGTGCCAGCAGTCCCGAGACAGGGGGCGACTATGGCTACACCTTC	TRBD1	-	TRBV28	TRBJ1-2
CAISHGDRGKTNEKLFF	TGTGCCATCAGTCACGGGGACAGGGGGAAGACTAATGAAAAACTGTTTTTT	TRBD1	-	TRBV10-3	TRBJ1-4
CATVTGGNWYF	TGTGCCACCGTGACAGGGGGGAATTGGTACTTC	TRBD1	-	TRBV28	TRBJ2-4
CASSELQVQYEQYF	TGTGCCAGCAGTGAATTACAGGTTCAATACGAGCAGTACTTC	-	-	TRBV2	TRBJ2-7
CASSPPTNEQYF	TGTGCCAGCAGTCCCCCTACCAACGAGCAGTACTTC	-	-	TRBV28	TRBJ2-7
CASSPRGTITDTQYF	TGTGCCAGCTCACCGCGGGGGACCATCACAGATACGCAGTATTTT	TRBD2	once	TRBV18	TRBJ2-3
CASSVGERGRELFF	TGCGCCAGCAGCGTTGGAGAGAGAGGCCGGGAGCTGTTTTTT	-	-	TRBV5-1	TRBJ2-2
CSVGQTYGYTF	TGCAGCGTGGGACAGACCTATGGCTACACCTTC	TRBD1	-	TRBV29-1	TRBJ1-2
CASSQQGAREKLFF	TGTGCCAGCAGCCAGCAGGGGGCGCGTGAAAAACTGTTTTTT	TRBD1	-	TRBV14	TRBJ1-4
CASSYQQGFGYEQYF	TGTGCCAGCAGTTACCAGCAGGGCTTTGGGTACGAGCAGTACTTC	-	-	TRBV6-6	TRBJ2-7
CASSLAGNYGYTF	TGCGCCAGCAGCTTGGCAGGGAACTATGGCTACACCTTC	-	-	TRBV5-1	TRBJ1-2
CASSGSGGNQPQHF	TGTGCCAGCAGTGGTTCGGGCGGCAATCAGCCCCAGCATTTT	-	-	TRBV2	TRBJ1-5
CASSPGGSHRLFYEQYF	TGTGCCAGCAGTCCCGGTGGTAGCCATAGACTTTTCTACGAGCAGTACTTC	-	few	TRBV28	TRBJ2-7
CASSKVSQVSDSNQPQHF	TGTGCCAGCAGCAAAGTAAGCCAGGTCTCGGATAGCAATCAGCCCCAGCATTTT	-	-	TRBV21-1	TRBJ1-5
CAISDAVSQETQYF	TGTGCCATCAGTGATGCGGTTAGCCAAGAGACCCAGTACTTC	-	-	TRBV10-3	TRBJ2-5
CASNTLQGSIGELFF	TGCGCCAGCAACACGTTACAGGGCTCGATCGGGGAGCTGTTTTTT	-	-	TRBV5-1	TRBJ2-2
CASSLATGQETQYF	TGTGCCAGCAGCTTAGCAACCGGGCAAGAGACCCAGTACTTC	-	few	TRBV7-8	TRBJ2-5
CASSGNAGSNQPQHF	TGTGCCAGTAGTGGCAATGCTGGCAGCAATCAGCCCCAGCATTTT	-	-	TRBV19	TRBJ1-5
CASSLLGGDEKLFF	TGCGCCAGCAGCTTGCTGGGGGGGGATGAAAAACTGTTTTTT	-	-	TRBV5-1	TRBJ1-4
CASTRGGVYEQYF	TGCGCCAGCACCCGAGGGGGGGTTTACGAGCAGTACTTC	-	few	TRBV23-1	TRBJ2-7
CASSPEGQGGYTF	TGTGCCAGCAGCCCAGAGGGGCAGGGTGGCTACACCTTC	-	once	TRBV7-3	TRBJ1-2
CASSPAGLNYEQYF	TGCGCCAGCAGCCCTGCGGGCCTGAACTACGAGCAGTACTTC	-	-	TRBV5-1	TRBJ2-7
CASSQLAGGEKTQYF	TGTGCCAGCAGCCAGTTAGCGGGAGGGGAAAAGACCCAGTACTTC	TRBD2	once	TRBV4-2	TRBJ2-5
CASSDTGQPQHF	TGTGCCAGCAGTGATACGGGTCAGCCCCAGCATTTT	-	-	TRBV25-1	TRBJ1-5
CASSWEGRGQGVDTIYF	TGCGCCAGCAGCTGGGAGGGTCGCGGACAGGGTGTTGACACCATATATTTT	TRBD1	-	TRBV5-1	TRBJ1-3
CASSFGRNTEAFF	TGCGCCAGCAGCTTCGGGAGAAACACTGAAGCTTTCTTT	-	-	TRBV5-1	TRBJ1-1
CASSTPSAGGRETQYF	TGTGCCAGCAGTACCCCCTCAGCGGGAGGGCGAGAGACCCAGTACTTC	TRBD2	-	TRBV28	TRBJ2-5
CASSQVAASYNEQFF	TGCGCCAGCAGCCAAGTGGCGGCCTCCTACAATGAGCAGTTCTTC	-	-	TRBV4-3	TRBJ2-1
CASSLDVWAENTEAFF	TGCGCCAGCAGCTTGGACGTTTGGGCGGAGAACACTGAAGCTTTCTTT	-	-	TRBV5-1	TRBJ1-1
CASSYPRTGRIVYEQYF	TGTGCCAGCAGTTACCCCCGGACAGGGAGAATAGTATACGAGCAGTACTTC	TRBD1	-	TRBV28	TRBJ2-7
CASSRGPGALSGNTIYF	TGTGCCAGCAGCCGAGGACCTGGAGCCCTCTCTGGAAACACCATATATTTT	-	-	TRBV28	TRBJ1-3
CASSPPVGEQFF	TGTGCCAGCAGCCCCCCCGTAGGGGAGCAGTTCTTC	-	-	TRBV9	TRBJ2-1
CASSDRGLNEKLFF	TGTGCCAGTAGTGATAGGGGACTTAATGAAAAACTGTTTTTT	-	-	TRBV19	TRBJ1-4
CASNLGQGANEKLFF	TGTGCCAGCAACCTCGGACAGGGAGCGAATGAAAAACTGTTTTTT	TRBD1	-	TRBV6-1	TRBJ1-4
CASSLVGRASSGTGELFF	TGCGCCAGCAGCTTGGTCGGGAGGGCCTCCTCGGGCACCGGGGAGCTGTTTTTT	TRBD2	-	TRBV5-1	TRBJ2-2
CASSLGQIGGYGYTF	TGTGCCAGCAGCCTGGGACAGATAGGTGGCTATGGCTACACCTTC	TRBD1	-	TRBV7-9	TRBJ1-2
CASRPSPGTGSPLHF	TGTGCCAGCAGACCGAGCCCCGGGACAGGATCACCCCTCCACTTT	TRBD1	few	TRBV6-4	TRBJ1-6
CASSIRGVSTGELFF	TGTGCCAGTAGTATCCGGGGGGTGAGCACCGGGGAGCTGTTTTTT	TRBD2	-	TRBV19	TRBJ2-2
CASSWTGGVGTDTQYF	TGCGCCAGCAGCTGGACAGGGGGTGTCGGTACAGATACGCAGTATTTT	TRBD1	-	TRBV5-1	TRBJ2-3
CASADQGRDEKLFF	TGTGCCAGCGCAGACCAGGGGAGGGATGAAAAACTGTTTTTT	-	medium-sized	TRBV6-5	TRBJ1-4
CASSLTRNTEAFF	TGTGCCAGCTCACTAACCAGGAACACTGAAGCTTTCTTT	-	-	TRBV18	TRBJ1-1
CASSPATGGIFTEAFF	TGTGCCAGCAGTCCAGCTACAGGGGGGATTTTTACTGAAGCTTTCTTT	TRBD1	-	TRBV28	TRBJ1-1
CASSVHPDYGYTF	TGTGCCAGCAGTGTTCACCCTGACTATGGCTACACCTTC	-	-	TRBV2	TRBJ1-2
CASSQGNYGYTF	TGTGCCAGCTCACAGGGAAACTATGGCTACACCTTC	-	-	TRBV18	TRBJ1-2
CASSEARNPSGANVLTF	TGTGCCAGCAGTGAAGCGAGGAATCCCTCTGGGGCCAACGTCCTGACTTTC	-	-	TRBV2	TRBJ2-6
CASSEGATQYF	TGTGCCAGCAGTGAGGGGGCGACCCAGTACTTC	-	-	TRBV2	TRBJ2-5
CASSPLPARGGEKLFF	TGTGCCAGCTCACCTCTACCAGCCAGGGGTGGTGAAAAACTGTTTTTT	-	-	TRBV18	TRBJ1-4
CASSFGGNAYEQYF	TGTGCCAGCAGCTTTGGGGGTAATGCGTACGAGCAGTACTTC	-	-	TRBV7-9	TRBJ2-7
CASSIGLAGVSETQYF	TGCGCCAGCAGCATAGGACTAGCGGGAGTTTCAGAGACCCAGTACTTC	TRBD2	-	TRBV5-1	TRBJ2-5
CASSYLGTGGASYTF	TGTGCCAGCAGTTACCTCGGGACAGGGGGCGCAAGCTACACCTTC	TRBD1	-	TRBV6-6	TRBJ1-2